The 24 T cell receptor beta chains reported below all come from one sample, sequenced in a study of shared clonotypes between healthy human individuals. The naive CD8 fraction comprised CD45RO-negative cells positively selected for CCR7 and excluded terminally differentiated effector memory CD45RA+ cells. Repertoires were generated with immunoSEQ multiplex PCR, while TCRdb's copy carries only in-frame clones and drops some. The table shows a few million clones, with about 93% occurring only once. Sequenced input: naive CD8+ T cells from PBMCs. These receptors were obtained from a man between 18 and 29 years old in good health. Some clones in this sample may be carry-over from other donors' samples.

The CDR3 DNA is TGCGCCAGCAGCCAGGACAGGGTCCTGGGTCGGGGCGAGCAGTACTTC. This sequence encodes CASSQDRVLGRGEQYF. This chain connects TRBV4-3 to TRBJ2-7; 8 bases match TRBD1. Germline loops: CDR1 LGHNA, CDR2 YSLEER. V dropped 3 bases and J dropped 6; count of bases not matched to a gene: 13. The CDR3 totals 16 residues.

The genes are TRBV4-1 and TRBJ2-7; D is possibly TRBD1 or TRBD2 (5 bases each). The V end was cut by 2 bases, the J end by 7 bases, with 12 bases between. Germline-derived CDR1 and CDR2 are MGHRA and YSYEKL. The CDR3 runs 13 residues. The CDR3 protein is CASSQRLAGEQYF. The CDR3, as DNA: TGCGCCAGCAGCCAACGGCTAGCAGGGGAGCAGTACTTC.

The chain combines TRBV28 with TRBJ1-2, with TRBD1 identical over 8 bases. This CDR3 region has 15 residues. CDR1 is MDHEN and CDR2 is SYDVKM in the germline V gene. V was clipped by 4 bases and J by 1 base; unmatched bases: 5. The CDR3 DNA sequence: TGTGCCAGCAGTTATACAGGGGGGATTAACTATGGCTACACCTTC. Protein: CASSYTGGINYGYTF.

This rearrangement joins TRBV7-3 to TRBJ2-3, with TRBD2 matching 11 bases. The CDR3 runs 16 residues. Losses at the gene ends were 6 bases for V and 4 bases for J; bases not matched to a gene: 9. The germline V gene has CDR1 SGHTA and CDR2 FQGTGA. The CDR3 protein is CASSLLGLAAADTQYF. The CDR3 DNA reads TGTGCCAGCAGTTTATTGGGACTAGCGGCAGCAGATACGCAGTATTTT.

The gene calls are TRBV7-2 and TRBJ2-1, with no clear D. Germline V lookup: CDR1 SGHTA, CDR2 FQGNSA. The CDR3 is 13 amino acids. Trimming stripped 5 bases from V and 3 bases from J, with 8 bases between. CDR3 loop: CASSPNGYNEQFF. DNA for the CDR3: TGTGCCAGCAGCCCCAACGGCTACAATGAGCAGTTCTTC.

The chain couples TRBV7-9 to TRBJ1-1, with TRBD1 identical over 10 bases. The CDR3 is made up of 15 amino acids. J gave up 3 bases and V 5 bases, and 6 bases lay outside the gene matches. Germline V gives CDR1 SEHNR, CDR2 FQNEAQ (reference sequence). The CDR3 region has the DNA TGTGCCAGCAGCGAAACCGGGACAGGGGACACTGAAGCTTTCTTT. Translated, it gives CASSETGTGDTEAFF.

The rearrangement uses TRBV4-1 and TRBJ1-1; perhaps TRBD1 as D (6 bases). The CDR3 length is 15 residues. V was trimmed by 3 bases and J by 2 bases, leaving 13 bases between them. Germline CDR1 reads MGHRA; CDR2 reads YSYEKL. CDR3 amino acids: CASSQSGTLNTEAFF. The DNA of the CDR3 is TGCGCCAGCAGCCAGTCCGGGACACTTAACACTGAAGCTTTCTTT.

A remark on this clone: Other DNA sequences in this sample translate to the same CDR3. In DNA form, the CDR3 reads TGTGCCAGCAGCTTAGGCCCAAATCAGCCCCAGCATTTT. It is translated as CASSLGPNQPQHF. The chain employs TRBV13 and TRBJ1-5, with D uncertain. Germline-derived CDR1 and CDR2 are PRHDT and FYEKMQ (reference sequence). The CDR3 length is 13 residues. Between the trimmed V and J ends, which lost 0 bases and 4 bases, there was a span of 4 bases. Supplemented by reference TRBV13 and TRBJ1-5, the full variable domain reads AAGVIQSPRHLIKEKRETATLKCYPIPRHDTVYWYQQGPGQDPQFLISFYEKMQSDKGSIPDRFSAQQFSDYHSELNMSSLELGDSALYFCASSLGPNQPQHFGDGTRLSIL.

The chain combines TRBV7-9 with TRBJ2-1, with 8 bases lining up with TRBD2. V dropped 8 bases and J dropped 3; count of bases not matched to a gene: 3. Germline loops: CDR1 SEHNR, CDR2 FQNEAQ (reference sequence). The CDR3 consists of 13 residues. The CDR3 region has the DNA TGTGCCAGCGATACTAGCGGCTACAATGAGCAGTTCTTC. Translating gives CASDTSGYNEQFF.

The rearrangement links TRBV7-2 to TRBJ2-7; D possibly corresponds to TRBD2 (5 bases). Trimming cost V 5 bases and J 6 bases, with 14 bases left between them. Per germline, CDR1 SGHTA and CDR2 FQGNSA. CDR3 length equals 13 residues. The CDR3 DNA reads TGTGCCAGCAGCACCCCCGGAGGTCGCGAGCAGTACTTC. Translating gives CASSTPGGREQYF.

The rearrangement joins TRBV19 to TRBJ2-3; perhaps TRBD2 as D (7 bases). This CDR3 spans 13 amino acids. The V end lost 10 bases, the J end lost 4 bases, and 15 bases lay between the germline ends. Germline V gives CDR1 LNHDA, CDR2 SQIVND (reference sequence). The CDR3 nucleotides are TGTGCCACTAGGGCGGGGGCCCCAGATACGCAGTATTTT. Translation: CATRAGAPDTQYF.

Concerning this clone itself: At one end the junction does not follow the germline gene, possibly because of a read error. The V and J genes are TRBV5-1 and TRBJ1-1; D is undetermined. CDR1 and CDR2 from the germline V gene are SGHRS and YFSETQ. CDR3 size: 14 residues. The CDR3 nucleotides read TGCGCCAGCAGATTGGACGCTCAGAACACTGAAGCTTTCTTT. It encodes CASRLDAQNTEAFF. Combining the CDR3 with reference TRBV5-1 and TRBJ1-1 gives the whole variable domain KAGVTQTPRYLIKTRGQQVTLSCSPISGHRSVSWYQQTPGQGLQFLFEYFSETQRNKGNFPGRFSGRQFSNSRSEMNVSTLELGDSALYLCASRLDAQNTEAFFGQGTRLTVV.

The chain couples TRBV9 to TRBJ2-7; a weak D match, TRBD1 (5 bases). This CDR3 spans 15 amino acids. Between the trimmed V and J ends, which lost 0 bases and 3 bases, there was a span of 13 bases. Germline-derived CDR1 and CDR2 are SGDLS and YYNGEE. The CDR3 nucleotides read TGTGCCAGCAGCGTAGCTTCAGGGCTCGGCTACGAGCAGTACTTC. It codes for CASSVASGLGYEQYF.

The rearrangement joins TRBV7-9 to TRBJ2-7; unclear D gene. There are 13 residues in the CDR3. V was cut by 6 bases and J by 0 bases, with 9 bases left in between. From germline, CDR1 is SEHNR and CDR2 FQNEAQ (reference sequence). This chain's CDR3 is CASRDGSSYEQYF. For the CDR3, the DNA is TGTGCCAGCAGGGACGGAAGCTCCTACGAGCAGTACTTC.

As concerns this clone: A read error may explain this, as a much larger clone is one base away. This same CDR3 is encoded by further DNA sequences in the sample. The V gene is TRBV7-9, the J gene TRBJ1-1; D not certain. CDR3 length: 11 residues. Germline V gene data show CDR1 as SEHNR and CDR2 as FQNEAQ (reference sequence). The CDR3 DNA reads TGTGCCAGTAGCTTAGGCCGTGAAGCTTTCTTT. This codes for CASSLGREAFF.

This chain uses TRBV7-9 with TRBJ2-7; D call uncertain. Germline V gene data show CDR1 as SEHNR and CDR2 as FQNEAQ (reference sequence). The ends were cut back, 5 bases at V and 2 bases at J, with 7 bases in the middle. This CDR3 spans 12 amino acids. CDR3 sequence reads: CASSTAAYEQYF. The CDR3 nucleotides read TGTGCCAGCAGCACCGCAGCCTACGAGCAGTACTTC. The variable domain in full, with the rest retrieved from reference TRBV7-9 and TRBJ2-7, is DTGVSQNPRHKITKRGQNVTFRCDPISEHNRLYWYRQTLGQGPEFLTYFQNEAQLEKSRLLSDRFSAERPKGSFSTLEIQRTEQGDSAMYLCASSTAAYEQYFGPGTRLTVT.

The chain uses TRBV28 and TRBJ1-2, with D possibly being TRBD1 (5 bases). The CDR3 has 16 residues. The germline V gene encodes CDR1 MDHEN and CDR2 SYDVKM. Between the trimmed V and J ends, which lost 2 bases and 5 bases, there was a span of 18 bases. The chain's CDR3 is CASSLPQALTGYGYTF. The CDR3 bases are TGTGCCAGCAGTTTACCACAGGCATTGACGGGATATGGCTACACCTTC.

The genes are TRBV11-2 and TRBJ1-2, with a possible D match to TRBD1 (6 bases). The CDR3 extends over 14 amino acids. Trimming left V 5 bases short and J 5 bases short, with 15 bases between. Germline values: CDR1 SGHAT, CDR2 FQNNGV. This CDR3 reads CASSPADSVYGYTF. DNA of the CDR3: TGTGCCAGCAGCCCAGCGGACAGCGTTTATGGCTACACCTTC.

CDR3: CASGYRDRVDEQYF. The CDR3 bases are TGTGCCAGCGGGTACCGGGACAGGGTCGACGAGCAGTACTTC. The chain links TRBV5-4 to TRBJ2-7; TRBD1 aligns across 9 bases. V shed 7 bases and J 5 bases; nucleotides not matched to a gene: 10. Germline CDR1 is SGHNT and CDR2 is YYREEE (reference sequence). This CDR3 spans 14 amino acids.

This chain links TRBV13 with TRBJ2-6; a possible D gene is TRBD1 (5 bases). From germline, CDR1 is PRHDT and CDR2 FYEKMQ (reference sequence). This CDR3 has 16 amino acids. V dropped 8 bases and J dropped 0 bases, with 14 bases sitting between them. The CDR3 DNA is TGTGCCAGCGAGCAGGGTTACAGCTCTGGGGCCAACGTCCTGACTTTC. It codes for CASEQGYSSGANVLTF.

The rearrangement links TRBV18 to TRBJ1-4; 8 bases fit TRBD1. Germline CDR1 is KGHSH and CDR2 is LQKENI. There are 16 residues in the CDR3. V gave up 3 bases and J gave up 5 bases; unmatched junction bases: 8. CDR3 sequence reads: CASSPNPGQGNEKLFF. In nucleotides, the CDR3 is TGTGCCAGCTCACCTAACCCCGGACAGGGAAATGAAAAACTGTTTTTT.

The V gene is TRBV2, the J gene TRBJ1-2; unclear D gene. The CDR3 spans 14 residues. Trimming removed 1 base at V and 8 bases at J, with 14 bases between. The germline V gene encodes CDR1 SNHLY and CDR2 FYNNEI. CDR3 protein: CASSEVVTITGYTF. The CDR3 coding sequence is TGTGCCAGCAGTGAAGTTGTCACAATTACAGGCTACACCTTC. Using reference TRBV2 and TRBJ1-2 for the parts outside the CDR3, the full variable domain is EPEVTQTPSHQVTQMGQEVILRCVPISNHLYFYWYRQILGQKVEFLVSFYNNEISEKSEIFDDQFSVERPDGSNFTLKIRSTKLEDSAMYFCASSEVVTITGYTFGSGTRLTVV.

The chain uses TRBV7-8 and TRBJ2-3; D might be TRBD1 or TRBD2, each matching 10 bases. This CDR3 has 22 residues. Germline CDR1 and CDR2: SGHVS and FQNEAQ. V lost 5 bases and J 3 bases, leaving 36 bases between the germline ends. In DNA form, the CDR3 reads TGTGCCAGCAGCCCCGGGACAGGGGACCCTCCTAGCGGGAGAAGGGCAACAGATACGCAGTATTTT. Its protein is CASSPGTGDPPSGRRATDTQYF. The full variable domain, completed using reference TRBV7-8 and TRBJ2-3, is GAGVSQSPRYKVAKRGQDVALRCDPISGHVSLFWYQQALGQGPEFLTYFQNEAQLDKSGLPSDRFFAERPEGSVSTLKIQRTQQEDSAVYLCASSPGTGDPPSGRRATDTQYFGPGTRLTVL.

The chain recombines TRBV1 with TRBJ1-2; the D segment call TRBD1 is taken from the table without a DNA check. TRBV1 counts as a pseudogene. This CDR3 contains 15 residues. The CDR3 DNA reads TGCACCAGCAGCCAAGGAATTCACACCGATTATGGCTACACCTTC. Its translation is CTSSQGIHTDYGYTF.